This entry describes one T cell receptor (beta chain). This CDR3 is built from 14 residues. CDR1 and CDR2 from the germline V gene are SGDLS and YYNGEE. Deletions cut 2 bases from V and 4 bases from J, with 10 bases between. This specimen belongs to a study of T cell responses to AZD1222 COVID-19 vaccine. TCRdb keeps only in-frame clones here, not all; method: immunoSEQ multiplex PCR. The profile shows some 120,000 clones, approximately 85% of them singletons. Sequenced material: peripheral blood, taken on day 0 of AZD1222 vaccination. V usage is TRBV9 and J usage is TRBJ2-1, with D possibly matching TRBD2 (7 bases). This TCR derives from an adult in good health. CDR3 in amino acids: CASSVAGAYNEQFF. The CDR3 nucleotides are TGTGCCAGCAGCGTCGCGGGGGCTTACAATGAGCAGTTCTTC.